The T cell receptor beta chain under discussion was sequenced for a study of cytomegalovirus exposure and HLA in healthy donors (dated by TCRdb to 2015 to 2018). For the study in its entirety: According to an earlier analysis of 550 to 750 of the donors, about 190 million T cells yielded over 100 million unique TCR beta sequences and about 300 Gb of sequence data. An early release covering about 600 HLA-typed donors comprised about 310 gigabases of sequencing data and roughly 85 million unique TCR sequences. The genetic ancestry cluster associated with self-reported Caucasian donors included around four fifths of the roughly 390 genotyped donors. The study aimed to test whether cataloging public T cell receptors could reveal signatures of past pathogen exposure. The study profiled the T cell repertoires of 550 to 700 subjects by immunosequencing and related them to cytomegalovirus serostatus. A separate validation cohort of 100 to 150 different subjects was used in addition to the roughly 670-subject first cohort. The study combined high-throughput TCR immunosequencing, statistical association of individual TCRs with disease status, and machine learning to predict cytomegalovirus infection status. A later analysis re-examined previously published TCR beta repertoires from more than 550 donors and added high-resolution HLA genotyping to investigate patterns of TCR occurrence. Rather than drawing on any new phenotypic data, the later analysis identified candidate immune exposures from TCR beta sequences and the way those sequences occurred across donors. To decide whether each TCR beta V gene segment behaved as functional or pseudogenic, an earlier analysis of some 580 of the donors relied on high-throughput TCR beta sequencing. Alongside the repertoire data, information on donor age, sex, ethnicity and CMV serostatus was compiled. A later genetic analysis took genome-wide SNP genotypes for 398 of the 666 donors and used that subset as a discovery cohort. All discovery cohort repertoires had been generated on a single sequencing platform. Both class I and class II loci were covered by HLA typing, at four-digit resolution. The number of donors typed differed by locus, with roughly 629-640 for A, B, C, DRB1 and DQB1, 522 for DQA1, approximately 570 for DPA1, and roughly 450 for DPB1. Because of strong linkage in the cohort, roughly five DR-DQ haplotypes were treated as single units for association and clustering. Among about 360 genotyped donors of the cohort, an average of approximately 250,000 unique TCR beta nucleotide sequences were sequenced per donor, 15% to 20% of them non-productive. Beyond this particular receptor, the publication reports: In a later analysis, HLA-associated TCR beta chains were found to be more clonally expanded and to have lower generation probabilities than equally common non-associated chains. The presence/absence analyses assumed that sequencing depth was roughly uniform across donors, and that assumption may not be true. Only TCR beta chains were sequenced in this cohort, and the absence of alpha or paired-chain data limited detectable features. While some public TCRs were present in many individuals, most TCR sequences turned up only very rarely across donors. A further reported finding was that TCR beta sequences accurately predicted the HLA-A and HLA-B alleles for most subjects in the first cohort. According to a later genetic analysis, donors in an Asian-associated ancestry cluster had fewer N-insertions in productive TCRs than the approximately 710-donor mean. In vitro tests confirmed that a few of the cytomegalovirus-associated TCR beta chains recognize cytomegalovirus antigens. In a later analysis, several top co-occurrence clusters were reported to appear linked to parvovirus B19, influenza, CMV and Epstein-Barr virus. An association between a missense DCLRE1C variant and V-gene and J-gene trimming of TCR beta chains was found in a later genetic analysis and replicated in an independent cohort. Correlated functional status among segregating V segments might reflect linkage disequilibrium, but an unknown experimental factor could not be ruled out. When HLA alleles, especially DR and DQ, strongly co-occurred, attributing TCR associations to individual alleles was difficult. Because HLA typing was missing for some donors at each locus, association tests included only the typed subset. Specific HLA alleles were associated with 15,000 to 20,000 TCR beta sequences at a false discovery rate of 0.05 in a later analysis. The authors suggested that the approach could potentially be extended to other disease states and immunological phenotypes. In an earlier analysis of around 600 of the donors, most TCR beta V segments were observed in productive rearrangements about 87% or about 30% of the time, broadly matching IMGT annotations. Immune exposure information for the cohort was limited to CMV serostatus. The classifier was reported to diagnose cytomegalovirus status with high specificity and sensitivity in both the original and validation cohorts. The sequencing pipeline was judged likely to have produced a cluster of highly shared sequence variants as a technical artifact. Most CMV-associated TCR beta chains appeared to be HLA-restricted in a later analysis, and the HLA associations seemed to be driven largely by CMV exposure. According to a later analysis, TCR association rates differed among HLA loci, with DRB1 alleles showing the most associated TCRs and HLA-C alleles showing the fewest. Because counts were too low, about 17 rarely observed V segments, including chromosome 9 orphons, were excluded from the earlier analysis of 587 of the donors. The study listed 164 TCR beta chains as associated with cytomegalovirus.

In total, approximately 610 healthy bone marrow donors made up the cohort. At the time of sampling, every cohort member was nominally healthy, though immune exposures that went unrecorded were likely present. The donor tested CMV seronegative and was one of the 352 seronegative cohort members. Every donor gave a peripheral blood sample, and the peripheral blood mononuclear cells from that sample were used for TCR beta sequencing. Genomic DNA extraction from the blood cell samples was performed with the Qiagen DNeasy Blood Extraction Kit. Note on this clone: This receptor's antigen is unknown. Base qualities are not recorded, but no much larger clone differs from it by a single base.

The method was the immunoSEQ multiplex PCR assay. A mixture of 60 forward primers for TCR Vbeta segments and 13 reverse primers for TCR Jbeta segments was used in the multiplex PCR. The CDR3 region of rearranged TCR beta genes was amplified from genomic DNA by a multiplex PCR assay. On the Illumina HiSeq System, the amplified TCR beta libraries were sequenced as 87-base-pair reads. Turning to the authors' computational methods: A later analysis counted approximately 74 million unique TCR beta chains across the 650 to 700 repertoires, and 9 million to 14 million of these chains were shared by at least two donors. Raw reads were error-corrected and collapsed into unique sequences by a nearest-neighbor algorithm in which closely related sequences were merged to remove PCR and sequencing errors. CDR3 sequences were aligned to IMGT reference sequences to assign V, D and J gene segments. Each retained sequence needed at least a six-nucleotide match to both a V gene segment and a J gene segment. Rearrangements were classified as productive when the CDR3 lacked stop codons and remained in frame with V and J, and all other rearrangements were classified as non-productive. Following IMGT convention, CDR3 was defined as the stretch from the second conserved V-encoded cysteine up to the conserved J-encoded phenylalanine. The earlier analysis of about 640 of the donors excluded any sequence lacking an unambiguous match to a single V gene segment. In an earlier analysis of about 590 of the donors, a V segment was called functional when productive rearrangements were above 56.7%, and segregating when the standard deviation between donors exceeded 5%. A statistical classification framework was developed to diagnose cytomegalovirus status using the catalog of TCR beta chain sequences. In a later analysis, V and J genes were assigned by comparing TCR nucleotide sequences against IMGT/GENE-DB human TR gene sequences. A later analysis assigned CDR3 sequences and most-parsimonious VDJ recombination scenarios with the TCRdist pipeline. In a later analysis, each TCR beta chain was defined by its CDR3 amino acid sequence together with its V-gene family, and reads without a unique V-gene family were excluded. A later analysis removed several hundred highly shared, low-generation-probability nucleotide sequences to deal with suspected cross-contamination and a sequencing artifact. A later analysis calculated a clonal expansion index for each public chain from normalized within-repertoire ranks of inferred template counts. In a later analysis, generation probabilities were computed using a VDJ recombination model fitted to out-of-frame rearrangements, and the results were checked against IGoR. A later analysis scored TCR-TCR, TCR-HLA and TCR-CMV co-occurrence with hypergeometric tests, applying a repertoire-size bias correction to TCR pairs. False discovery rates were estimated in a later analysis by permuting HLA or CMV assignments 20 times. A later analysis grouped co-occurring TCRs with DBSCAN, adding TCRdist sequence similarity when clustering within HLA-allele-positive subsets. Co-occurrence clustering excluded repertoires with fewer than 30,000 or more than 120,000 public chains, plus five with anomalous nucleotide sharing. Held by TCRdb, this immuneACCESS table contains in-frame sequences only and omits some clones. Under half of the omission traces to an unresolved V gene where checked; the cause of the rest is unknown. V, J and clone size are those of that table, while D and trimming were read from the DNA. This sample gives 120,000 to 150,000 clones in total; about three quarters of them show up just once. The top ten clones comprise 1.5% to 2% of the sample.

The receptor was derived from a woman aged 25 to 45 in good health and CMV-seronegative. Sequenced input: PBMCs.

The nucleotides are TGTGCCAGCAGCTCGGGACAGGGGGCGGGAGGCTATGGCTACACCTTC. Translation gives CASSSGQGAGGYGYTF. The chain is assembled from TRBV7-6 and TRBJ1-2; the junction holds 12 bases that match TRBD1. From the cysteine up to the phenylalanine, the CDR3 has a length of 16 residues. This entry keeps only the CDR3 DNA: 48 bases, framed from base 1. The junction shows trimming of 4 bases on V and 4 bases on J, and the gene matches do not reach 7 bases of it. Based on the germline V gene, the CDR1 and CDR2 sequences are SGHVS and FNYEAQ.